The clone carrying this T cell receptor beta chain was observed a handful of times. Its specificity is not known. Semi-nested PCR with Nested Universal Primer A followed constant-region reverse priming of full-length variable regions. TCRdb processed the 5' RACE reads anew with MiXCR; each CDR3 protein has one entry. Found here are about 40,000 distinct CDR3 sequences, approximately 20% of them singletons; the top ten hold approximately 3%. Study-wide results and caveats: In terms of TCR gene usage, tumor memory CD4+ T cells clustered together with blood and lymph node memory CD4+ cells, as well as with lymph node naive CD4+ cells. Tumor Tregs overlapped most with tumor, then blood, naive CD4+ cells.

Trimming removed 5 bases at V and 5 bases at J, with 6 bases between. The CDR3 length is 11 residues. Per the germline V gene, CDR1 is MNHNY and CDR2 is SVGAGI (reference sequence). V usage is TRBV6-6 and J usage is TRBJ2-5, with a possible D match to TRBD1 (5 bases). The specimen sequenced was naive CD4+ T cells sorted from a lymph node. Subset: naive CD4+ T cells, CD4+CD45RA+CD25-. The receptor was isolated from a female donor with breast cancer. The CDR3 coding sequence is TGTGCCAGCAGTGGGGCGGAGACCCAGTACTTC. This gives the protein CASSGAETQYF.